A selection of T cell receptor beta chains follows, all from one sample in a study of shared clonotypes between healthy human individuals. Generated by immunoSEQ multiplex PCR, the TCRdb table keeps only in-frame clones and is missing some. The table includes fewer than 3 million clones, around 92% detected once. The sequenced material came from naive CD4+ T cells from PBMCs. Source of these receptors: a man aged 18 to 29 in good health. Some clones in this sample may be carry-over from other donors' samples. Each CDR3 is given with its conserved first and last residue. A D gene is named only where the DNA matches it firmly. Size is omitted from some rows. Given values are once, few, many or a class for expanded clones.

D	size	length	J	V	DNA	CDR3
TRBD1	-	14	TRBJ2-2	TRBV4-2	TGTGCCAGCGGAACAGGGGTGAACACCGGGGAGCTGTTTTTT	CASGTGVNTGELFF
TRBD1	-	11	TRBJ1-1	TRBV20-1	TGCAGTGCTAGTGATGACAGGGACGCTTTCTTT	CSASDDRDAFF
-	-	11	TRBJ1-3	TRBV30	TGTGCCTGGAGTCAAAAGGGTACTATATATTTT	CAWSQKGTIYF
-	-	14	TRBJ1-2	TRBV6-9	TGTGCCAGCAGGGGCGAAGGGAGAAGGTTTGGCTACACCTTC	CASRGEGRRFGYTF
-	-	15	TRBJ2-7	TRBV28	TGTGCCAGCAGTTCCAAGCCAATAGGATCCTACGAGCAGTACTTC	CASSSKPIGSYEQYF
TRBD2	-	15	TRBJ2-4	TRBV5-1	TGCGCCAGCAGCGCCCTAGCGGGAGTCGCCTCCCTTCAGTACTTC	CASSALAGVASLQYF
TRBD2	-	18	TRBJ2-1	TRBV9	TGTGCCAGCAGCGTAGTGGGTTTCGGGCTAGCGGAGGACAATGAGCAGTTCTTC	CASSVVGFGLAEDNEQFF
-	-	16	TRBJ2-7	TRBV28	TGTGCCAGCAGTCCCCCGGACAGCTACTTATCCTACGAGCAGTACTTC	CASSPPDSYLSYEQYF
-	-	15	TRBJ2-4	TRBV7-9	TGTGCCAGCAGCCCCGTGGGGGGCGCTCGGGACATTCAGTACTTC	CASSPVGGARDIQYF
-	-	17	TRBJ2-2	TRBV11-2	TGTGCCAGCAGCTTAGATATCTTCCAGGGGAACACCGGGGAGCTGTTTTTT	CASSLDIFQGNTGELFF
-	-	13	TRBJ2-7	TRBV5-1	TGCGCCAGCAGCCGGGACGTCGACTACGAGCAGTACTTC	CASSRDVDYEQYF
-	-	14	TRBJ2-7	TRBV5-1	TGCGCCAGCAGCTTGGTTGGGACGGCCTACGAGCAGTACTTC	CASSLVGTAYEQYF
TRBD2	-	14	TRBJ2-1	TRBV6-4	TGTGCCAGCAGTGTGGTAGCGGGTTACAATGAGCAGTTCTTC	CASSVVAGYNEQFF
TRBD1	-	16	TRBJ1-3	TRBV18	TGTGCCAGCTCCCTCGGACAGGGAGGGACTGGAAACACCATATATTTT	CASSLGQGGTGNTIYF
TRBD1	-	14	TRBJ1-2	TRBV12-5	TGTGCTAGTGGGGGGACAGGGGCTAACTATGGCTACACCTTC	CASGGTGANYGYTF
-	-	15	TRBJ1-4	TRBV28	TGTGCCAGCAGTTTTAGGGTTCCTGGTAATGAAAAACTGTTTTTT	CASSFRVPGNEKLFF
TRBD2	-	15	TRBJ2-1	TRBV27	TGTGCCAGCAACCGAGCGGGGACCTCCTACAATGAGCAGTTCTTC	CASNRAGTSYNEQFF
-	-	15	TRBJ2-1	TRBV5-1	TGCGCCAGCAGCCCACAGGGCCCGACCTACAATGAGCAGTTCTTC	CASSPQGPTYNEQFF
-	-	15	TRBJ2-7	TRBV6-1	TGTGCCAGCAGTCAATGGGCGTCGGTAACCTACGAGCAGTACTTC	CASSQWASVTYEQYF
-	once	16	TRBJ2-2	TRBV25-1	TGTGCCAGCAGTGACGGACTACAGGGGATCACCGGGGAGCTGTTTTTT	CASSDGLQGITGELFF
TRBD2	once	16	TRBJ2-3	TRBV4-1	TGCGCCAGCAGCCAAGATATCACTAGCGGGACAGATACGCAGTATTTT	CASSQDITSGTDTQYF
-	-	14	TRBJ2-5	TRBV5-1	TGCGCCAGCAGCTCCATTTCCATACAAGAGACCCAGTACTTC	CASSSISIQETQYF
-	-	14	TRBJ1-5	TRBV7-9	TGTGCCAGCAGTCCGAAGGGCGAGGATCAGCCCCAGCATTTT	CASSPKGEDQPQHF
-	-	14	TRBJ2-3	TRBV7-2	TGTGCCAGCAGCCCATGGAAGGGTACAGATACGCAGTATTTT	CASSPWKGTDTQYF
-	once	14	TRBJ1-1	TRBV2	TGTGCCAGCAGTTTACAGAGCATGAACACTGAAGCTTTCTTT	CASSLQSMNTEAFF
-	-	14	TRBJ2-3	TRBV30	TGTGCCTGGAGTGTACAGGGAAGCACAGATACGCAGTATTTT	CAWSVQGSTDTQYF
-	-	14	TRBJ1-5	TRBV28	TGTGCCAGCAGTTTCGGGGGGTCCGGGCAGCCCCAGCATTTT	CASSFGGSGQPQHF
TRBD2	-	15	TRBJ2-7	TRBV4-1	TGCGCCAGCAGCCAACACGGGACTACCACCTACGAGCAGTACTTC	CASSQHGTTTYEQYF
-	-	14	TRBJ2-2	TRBV2	TGTGCCAGCAGTACCACCGACCTTGCCGGGGAGCTGTTTTTT	CASSTTDLAGELFF
-	-	13	TRBJ1-2	TRBV18	TGTGCCAGCTCGCCTGACAGTAACTATGGCTACACCTTC	CASSPDSNYGYTF
TRBD1	-	14	TRBJ1-1	TRBV10-3	TGTGCCATCAGAGTAGGACAGGGGGCCGCTGGGGCTTTCTTT	CAIRVGQGAAGAFF
TRBD1	-	13	TRBJ2-1	TRBV28	TGTGCCAGCAGTTTACGTGACAGGGGGCTGTGGTTCTTC	CASSLRDRGLWFF
-	-	13	TRBJ1-4	TRBV30	TGTGCCGTTAGGTTTCAGGAGGGTGAAAAACTGTTTTTT	CAVRFQEGEKLFF
-	-	14	TRBJ1-1	TRBV27	TGTGCCAGCAGTTTATCAGGAGGGACCACTGAAGCTTTCTTT	CASSLSGGTTEAFF
TRBD1	-	15	TRBJ1-2	TRBV6-5	TGTGCCAGCAGGATGATAACAGGGGGCGCCTATGGCTACACCTTC	CASRMITGGAYGYTF
-	-	14	TRBJ1-1	TRBV29-1	TGCAGCGTTTCGAGCTACAGGGCGGACACTGAAGCTTTCTTT	CSVSSYRADTEAFF
-	few	10	TRBJ1-2	TRBV20-1	TGCAGTGCTACGCAGCCGGCTCTCACCTTC	CSATQPALTF
-	-	14	TRBJ1-4	TRBV5-1	TGCGCCAGCAGCTCCGGGACTATAGGGGAAAAACTGTTTTTT	CASSSGTIGEKLFF
-	once	15	TRBJ1-6	TRBV2	TGTGCCAGCAGCCCAGAGTCCAGATTTAATTCACCCCTCCACTTT	CASSPESRFNSPLHF
-	-	11	TRBJ2-1	TRBV30	TGTGCCTGGAGCCGAGGGTATGAGCAGTTCTTC	CAWSRGYEQFF
-	-	14	TRBJ2-1	TRBV19	TGTGCCAGTATCCGAGGGGGCGGGATTGGTGAGCAGTTCTTC	CASIRGGGIGEQFF
-	-	20	TRBJ1-5	TRBV5-8	TGTGCCAGCAGCCGCGTACCTCCGTTACTACAGGGAAGAGGCAATCAGCCCCAGCATTTT	CASSRVPPLLQGRGNQPQHF
-	once	14	TRBJ1-3	TRBV7-2	TGTGCCAGCAGATCCGCGGTCTCTGGAAACACCATATATTTT	CASRSAVSGNTIYF
TRBD1	-	14	TRBJ2-3	TRBV6-1	TGTGCCAGCAGGGACACAGGGGGCACAGATACGCAGTATTTT	CASRDTGGTDTQYF
TRBD1	-	15	TRBJ2-3	TRBV5-4	TGTGCCAGCAGCCCCACGACAGGGTCCACAGATACGCAGTATTTT	CASSPTTGSTDTQYF